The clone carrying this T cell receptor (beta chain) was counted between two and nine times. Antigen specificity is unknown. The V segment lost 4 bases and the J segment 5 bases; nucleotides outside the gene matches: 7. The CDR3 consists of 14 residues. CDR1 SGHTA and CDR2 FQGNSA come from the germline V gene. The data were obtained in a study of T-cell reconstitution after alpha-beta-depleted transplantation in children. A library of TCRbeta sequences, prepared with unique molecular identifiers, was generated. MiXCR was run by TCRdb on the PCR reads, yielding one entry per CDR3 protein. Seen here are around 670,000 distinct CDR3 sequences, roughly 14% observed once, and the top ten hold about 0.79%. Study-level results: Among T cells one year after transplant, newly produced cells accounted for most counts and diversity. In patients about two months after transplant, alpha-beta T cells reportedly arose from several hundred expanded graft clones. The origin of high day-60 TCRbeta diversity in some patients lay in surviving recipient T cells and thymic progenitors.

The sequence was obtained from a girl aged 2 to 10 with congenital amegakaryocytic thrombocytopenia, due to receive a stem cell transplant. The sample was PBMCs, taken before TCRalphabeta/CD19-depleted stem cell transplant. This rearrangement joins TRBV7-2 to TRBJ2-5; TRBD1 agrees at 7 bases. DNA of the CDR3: TGTGCCAGCAGCTCGGACAGGATGGTGGAGACCCAGTACTTC. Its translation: CASSSDRMVETQYF. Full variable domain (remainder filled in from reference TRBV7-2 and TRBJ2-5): GAGVSQSPSNKVTEKGKDVELRCDPISGHTALYWYRQSLGQGLEFLIYFQGNSAPDKSGLPSDRFSAERTGGSVSTLTIQRTQQEDSAVYLCASSSDRMVETQYFGPGTRLLVL.